The clone carrying this TCR beta chain showed up many times. Its matching antigen is unknown. The germline gene is not matched at one end of the junction; a read error may be the cause. The sample originates from a study of blood T cells in healthy people across ages. Whole-study findings and limits: Long-lived donors exceeded aged donors in naive CD4+ cells and diversity. TCR beta diversity per million T cells fell roughly linearly with age.

CDR1 and CDR2 from the germline V gene are SEHNR and FQNEAQ (reference sequence). This CDR3 is built from 15 residues. Together with a sample-barcoded 5' primer, a J-beta primer mix was included in a second PCR lasting 7 to 11 cycles. Each CDR3 protein gets one entry after TCRdb re-called the 5' RACE reads with MiXCR. This table holds about 1.8 million distinct CDR3 sequences, about 49% found once. The chain couples TRBV7-9 to TRBJ2-6; D gene unclear. The receptor was isolated from a woman aged 40 to 50 in good health. The sample consisted of blood. The CDR3 protein is CASSLGAAGANVLTF. In DNA form, the CDR3 reads TGTGCCAGCAGTTTAGGTGCTGCTGGGGCCAACGTCCTGACTTTC.